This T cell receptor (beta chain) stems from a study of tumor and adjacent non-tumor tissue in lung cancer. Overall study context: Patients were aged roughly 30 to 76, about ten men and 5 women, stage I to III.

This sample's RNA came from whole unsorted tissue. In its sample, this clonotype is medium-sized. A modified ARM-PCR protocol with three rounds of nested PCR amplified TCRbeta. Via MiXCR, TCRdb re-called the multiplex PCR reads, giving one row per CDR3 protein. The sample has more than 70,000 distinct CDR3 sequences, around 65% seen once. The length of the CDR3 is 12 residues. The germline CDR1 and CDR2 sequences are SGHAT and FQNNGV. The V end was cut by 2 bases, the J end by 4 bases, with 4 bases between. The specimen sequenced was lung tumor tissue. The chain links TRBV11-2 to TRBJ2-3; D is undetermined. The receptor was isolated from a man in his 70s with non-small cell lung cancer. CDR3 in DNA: TGTGCCAGCAGCTTATCCGCAGATACGCAGTATTTT. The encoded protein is CASSLSADTQYF.